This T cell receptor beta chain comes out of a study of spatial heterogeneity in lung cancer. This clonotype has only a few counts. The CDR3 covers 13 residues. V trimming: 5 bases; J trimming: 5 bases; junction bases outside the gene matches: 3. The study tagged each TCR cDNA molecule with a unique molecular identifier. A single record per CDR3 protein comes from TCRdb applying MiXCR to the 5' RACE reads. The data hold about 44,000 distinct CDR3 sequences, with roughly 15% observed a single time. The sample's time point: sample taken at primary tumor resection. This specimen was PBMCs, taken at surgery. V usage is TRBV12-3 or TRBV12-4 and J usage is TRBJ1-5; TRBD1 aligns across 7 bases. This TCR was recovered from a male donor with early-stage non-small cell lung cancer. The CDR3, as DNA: TGTGCCAGCAGTCCTGGGACAGATCAGCCCCAGCATTTT. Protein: CASSPGTDQPQHF.